The source of this T cell receptor beta chain is a study of cytomegalovirus exposure and HLA in healthy donors. Overall study results and limits: In the roughly 110 validation repertoires, just under 95% of cluster scores exceeded 0, per a later analysis.

Germline CDR1 MDHEN, CDR2 SYDVKM. The CDR3 has 11 residues. Trimming took 5 bases from V and 9 from J, leaving 8 bases between them. Profiled with immunoSEQ multiplex PCR; TCRdb holds only in-frame clones, not every one. Found here are about 150,000 clones, approximately 94% of them singletons; the top ten hold around 1.9%. On this clone: What it recognizes is unknown.

The gene calls are TRBV28 and TRBJ1-5; D is unresolved. The TCR originated in a man between 18 and 35 years old in good health and CMV-seropositive. Sequences were obtained from PBMCs. The CDR3, as DNA: TGTGCCAGCAGTCCGGGTCGGCCCCAGCATTTT. It yields the protein CASSPGRPQHF.